This T cell receptor beta chain emerged from a study of T cells in women clearing cervical HPV infection. For the study at large: Control women cleared a single incident HPV16 infection within 12 months.

Study-wide results and limits: Combining TCR richness with V gene abundances gave approximately 0.84 AUC.

HPV was found by MY09/MY11 PCR and dot-blot genotyping. As to this clone: Its antigen is still unknown. The CDR3 end lies 3 residues beyond the end of the read and is filled in from the germline J gene.

Per germline, CDR1 GTSNPN and CDR2 SVGIG (reference sequence). The CDR3 consists of 17 residues. The table came from immunoSEQ multiplex PCR; TCRdb's copy has only in-frame clones and leaves some out. The sample includes approximately 31,000 clones. V gene TRBV30 combines with J gene TRBJ2-2; 8 bases align to TRBD1. This sequence was found in a woman between 18 and 75 years old with a cervical HPV16 infection that either progressed to CIN3+ or cleared (not recorded which). Material for sequencing was blood buffy coat. Here the CDR3 reads CAWEGQAISSYNSPLFF. CDR3 DNA, as far as it was read: TGTGCCTGGGAGGGACAGGCGATCAGCTCCTATAATTCACCG.